Below, 25 T cell receptor beta chains from the same sample are listed, as sequenced in a study of cytomegalovirus exposure and HLA in healthy donors. TCRdb keeps only in-frame clones here, not all; method: immunoSEQ multiplex PCR. The data contain roughly 150,000 clones, approximately 88% of them singletons. What was sequenced was PBMCs. The receptors originated from a man aged 25-40 years in good health and CMV-seropositive.

This rearrangement joins TRBV18 to TRBJ2-7, with a weak D call TRBD2 (5 bases). The V end lost 0 bases, the J end lost 2 bases, and 8 bases lay between the germline ends. CDR1 and CDR2 from the germline V gene are KGHSH and LQKENI. The CDR3 contains 14 residues. DNA of the CDR3: TGTGCCAGCTCACCACCGACGCGGGCCTACGAGCAGTACTTC. This translates into CASSPPTRAYEQYF.

The J gene is TRBJ1-1, the V gene TRBV6-1; D is undetermined. Deletions cut 1 base from V and 0 bases from J, with 9 bases between. CDR1 and CDR2 from the germline V gene are MNHNS and SASEGT. The CDR3 contains 15 residues. The CDR3 protein is CASSEVGVMNTEAFF. CDR3 in DNA: TGTGCCAGCAGTGAAGTTGGAGTAATGAACACTGAAGCTTTCTTT.

The gene calls are TRBV5-6 and TRBJ2-2; 8 bases match TRBD1. Trimming removed 5 bases from V and 5 bases from J; junction bases left unmatched: 5. Germline loops: CDR1 SGHDT, CDR2 YYEEEE. The CDR3 has 14 amino acids. CDR3 sequence: CASSPGQGTGELFF. The CDR3 DNA reads TGTGCCAGCAGTCCTGGACAGGGAACCGGGGAGCTGTTTTTT.

The chain is built from TRBV15 and TRBJ2-5, with 11 bases aligning to TRBD2. The CDR3 consists of 18 residues. Germline V CDR1 and CDR2: LNHNV, YYDKDF (reference sequence). V lost 0 bases, J lost 2 bases, and 8 bases stayed unmatched. The CDR3 protein is CATSRDPWVAGGQETQYF. CDR3 DNA: TGTGCCACCAGCAGAGACCCTTGGGTAGCGGGGGGGCAAGAGACCCAGTACTTC.

This clone was recorded once. This chain joins TRBV28 and TRBJ2-1; D is unclear. Trimming took 7 bases from V and 6 from J, leaving 22 bases between them. Germline V gene lookup returns CDR1 MDHEN and CDR2 SYDVKM. CDR3 length: 16 residues. CDR3 protein: CASMVGGPVVGNEQFF. The CDR3 coding sequence is TGTGCCAGCATGGTTGGCGGTCCTGTGGTCGGCAATGAGCAGTTCTTC.

The gene calls are TRBV7-2 and TRBJ2-2; D is uncertain. Germline CDR1 is SGHTA and CDR2 is FQGNSA. This CDR3 is built from 14 residues. V lost 6 bases to trimming and J lost 5 bases, with 13 bases between them. CDR3 DNA sequence: TGTGCCAGCAGTTTTACCCCCAGGACCGGGGAGCTGTTTTTT. It specifies CASSFTPRTGELFF.

The chain combines TRBV7-3 with TRBJ1-2, with D maybe TRBD1 (6 bases). CDR1 is SGHTA, CDR2 FQGTGA, per germline. V gave up 2 bases and J gave up 8 bases, with 15 bases separating them. This CDR3 comprises 14 residues. Here the CDR3 reads CASSLSGTGQGYTF. The DNA of the CDR3 is TGTGCCAGCAGCTTATCGGGTACAGGACAGGGCTACACCTTC. The whole variable domain, remainder taken from reference TRBV7-3 and TRBJ1-2, is GAGVSQTPSNKVTEKGKYVELRCDPISGHTALYWYRQSLGQGPEFLIYFQGTGAADDSGLPNDRFFAVRPEGSVSTLKIQRTERGDSAVYLCASSLSGTGQGYTFGSGTRLTVV.

This chain uses TRBV7-9 with TRBJ1-1; D gene ambiguous. CDR3 size: 11 residues. V lost 5 bases, J lost 5 bases, and 6 bases lay in between. Germline-derived CDR1 and CDR2 are SEHNR and FQNEAQ (reference sequence). CDR3 in amino acids: CASSLGTEAFF. CDR3 DNA sequence: TGTGCCAGCAGCCTCGGGACTGAAGCTTTCTTT.

This clone was recorded only once. The V and J genes are TRBV9 and TRBJ2-5; 7 bases map to TRBD1. The CDR3 extends over 17 amino acids. Germline CDR1 is SGDLS and CDR2 is YYNGEE. Trimming cost V 3 bases and J 4 bases; bases outside gene matches: 15. For the CDR3, the DNA is TGTGCCAGCAGCGGCCGGCAGGGGACAGCCCTAGGAGAGACCCAGTACTTC. Residues: CASSGRQGTALGETQYF. Filled out from reference TRBV9 and TRBJ2-5, the complete variable domain reads DSGVTQTPKHLITATGQRVTLRCSPRSGDLSVYWYQQSLDQGLQFLIQYYNGEERAKGNILERFSAQQFPDLHSELNLSSLELGDSALYFCASSGRQGTALGETQYFGPGTRLLVL.

V is TRBV7-2 and J is TRBJ2-5; D ambiguous. The germline V and J ends were trimmed by 4 bases and 5 bases, with 11 bases remaining between them. This CDR3 has 13 residues. The germline CDR1 and CDR2 sequences are SGHTA and FQGNSA. The CDR3 sequence: CASSWSLSETQYF. CDR3 DNA sequence: TGTGCCAGCAGCTGGAGCCTCTCGGAGACCCAGTACTTC.

V gene TRBV7-2 combines with J gene TRBJ2-2; no reliable D call. CDR1 is SGHTA, CDR2 FQGNSA, per germline. CDR3 length equals 14 residues. V was cut by 0 bases and J by 3 bases, with 5 bases left in between. The CDR3 region is CASSLARDTGELFF. The DNA for the CDR3 is TGTGCCAGCAGCTTAGCGAGAGACACCGGGGAGCTGTTTTTT.

V usage is TRBV19 and J usage is TRBJ2-5; D ambiguous. Germline V gives CDR1 LNHDA, CDR2 SQIVND (reference sequence). V lost 3 bases and J 4 bases, leaving 9 bases between the germline ends. The length of the CDR3 is 13 residues. The CDR3 is CASSMSRGETQYF. CDR3 DNA sequence: TGTGCCAGTAGTATGTCCCGCGGAGAGACCCAGTACTTC.

This sequence joins TRBV30 and TRBJ2-3, with D possibly matching TRBD1 (7 bases). Germline-derived CDR1 and CDR2 are GTSNPN and SVGIG (reference sequence). This CDR3 is built from 14 residues. V was shortened by 3 bases and J by 6 bases, with 16 bases between the two germline ends. CDR3 nucleotides: TGTGCCTGGAGGGTAGGAGGGGGCCCCGATACGCAGTATTTT. As protein: CAWRVGGGPDTQYF.

CDR3 in DNA: TGTGCCAGCTCCCCTTTGCTAGAAGGGGACGAGCAGTACTTC. Its translation is CASSPLLEGDEQYF. The V and J genes are TRBV18 and TRBJ2-7; D is possibly TRBD1 (5 bases). With 6 bases removed from V and 5 bases from J, the gap between germline ends came to 17 bases. The CDR3 contains 14 residues. Germline V gene sequence: CDR1 KGHSH, CDR2 LQKENI.

The J gene is TRBJ1-1, the V gene TRBV6-5, with 9 bases aligning to TRBD1. The V segment lost 6 bases and the J segment 9 bases; nucleotides outside the gene matches: 5. There are 12 residues in the CDR3. The V gene's germline CDR1 is MNHEY and CDR2 SVGAGI. The CDR3 coding sequence is TGTGCCAGCAGCCCCGGGACAGGGAAAGCTTTCTTT. This translates into CASSPGTGKAFF.

This chain uses TRBV7-8 with TRBJ1-5, with 7 bases lining up with TRBD1. The CDR3 sequence is 17 residues long. Looked up from germline, CDR1 is SGHVS and CDR2 is FQNEAQ. V trimming: 5 bases; J trimming: 2 bases; junction bases outside the gene matches: 12. CDR3 DNA sequence: TGTGCCAGCAGCAGCTACAGGGGCTATATTGGCAATCAGCCCCAGCATTTT. It codes for CASSSYRGYIGNQPQHF.

The CDR3 DNA follows: TGTGCCATCAGTGAAAAGGAGGGGGCGAGGTACGAGCAGTACTTC. It is translated as CAISEKEGARYEQYF. The chain carries TRBV10-3 and TRBJ2-7; tentative D call: TRBD1 (7 bases). This CDR3 is built from 15 residues. V lost 3 bases and J lost 4, with 16 bases in between. Germline V gene lookup returns CDR1 ENHRY and CDR2 SYGVKD.

This sequence joins TRBV6-1 and TRBJ1-5; D unresolved. Germline-derived CDR1 and CDR2 are MNHNS and SASEGT. This CDR3 is 13 amino acids long. V lost 6 bases and J 0 bases, leaving 6 bases between the germline ends. Here the CDR3 DNA reads TGTGCCAGCAGAACTAATAGCAATCAGCCCCAGCATTTT. This translates into CASRTNSNQPQHF.

This clone came up many times. V usage is TRBV9 and J usage is TRBJ2-5; D call uncertain. Germline CDR1 SGDLS, CDR2 YYNGEE. The CDR3 is 14 residues long. V lost 3 bases, J lost 0 bases, and 9 bases lay in between. The DNA of the CDR3 is TGTGCCAGCAGCGACCCGACAAACCAAGAGACCCAGTACTTC. Protein: CASSDPTNQETQYF.

The chain uses TRBV4-2 and TRBJ2-7; 7 bases are a match to TRBD1. Germline-derived CDR1 and CDR2 are LGHNA and YNFKEQ. This CDR3 has 14 amino acids. The V and J ends lost 4 bases and 6 bases, in that order; junction bases with no gene match: 9. This chain's CDR3 is CASSPQQGWGEQYF. The CDR3 DNA is TGTGCCAGCAGCCCTCAACAGGGGTGGGGCGAGCAGTACTTC.

As DNA, the CDR3 is TGTGCCAGCAGCCGGAGCAGTAATTCACCCCTCCACTTT. Protein product: CASSRSSNSPLHF. The chain carries TRBV14 and TRBJ1-6; the D is unclear. The CDR3 consists of 13 residues. Trimming stripped 4 bases from V and 6 bases from J, with 7 bases between. Germline CDR1 SGHDN, CDR2 FVKESK. The full variable domain, in which reference TRBV14 and TRBJ1-6 provide the parts outside the CDR3, is EAGVTQFPSHSVIEKGQTVTLRCDPISGHDNLYWYRRVMGKEIKFLLHFVKESKQDESGMPNNRFLAERTGGTYSTLKVQPAELEDSGVYFCASSRSSNSPLHFGNGTRLTVT.

The CDR3 bases are TGTGCCAGCAGACCCCGGGACAGGAACCACGAGCAGTACTTC. Its protein is CASRPRDRNHEQYF. The V and J genes are TRBV6-1 and TRBJ2-7, with 8 bases identical to TRBD1. After removal of 6 bases from V and 5 bases from J, the junction contained 9 bases not matched to a gene. Germline-derived CDR1 and CDR2 are MNHNS and SASEGT. The CDR3 is 14 residues long.

The chain employs TRBV4-3 and TRBJ1-1, with D possibly TRBD1 on 5 matching bases. Per the germline V gene, CDR1 is LGHNA and CDR2 is YSLEER. V lost 2 bases and J 1 base, leaving 5 bases between the germline ends. This CDR3 comprises 13 residues. The CDR3 region has the DNA TGCGCCAGCAGCCAAACAGGGAACACTGAAGCTTTCTTT. It yields the protein CASSQTGNTEAFF.

The V call is TRBV28, the J call TRBJ1-4, with 8 bases lining up with TRBD1. CDR3 length equals 15 residues. Germline assignment: CDR1 MDHEN and CDR2 SYDVKM. Trimming took 10 bases from V and 4 from J; bases not matched to a gene: 11. The CDR3 DNA reads TGTGCCACCCGAGGACAGGGTCTTCTTAATGAAAAACTGTTTTTT. This codes for CATRGQGLLNEKLFF.

The J gene is TRBJ2-1, the V gene TRBV25-1, with TRBD2 matching 7 bases. The V and J ends lost 4 bases and 3 bases, in that order; junction bases with no gene match: 9. CDR1 MGHDK and CDR2 SYGVNS come from the germline V gene. The CDR3 consists of 16 residues. The CDR3 sequence: CASSGGTSANYNEQFF. CDR3 nucleotide sequence: TGTGCCAGCAGTGGGGGAACTAGCGCGAACTACAATGAGCAGTTCTTC.